This T cell receptor (beta chain) was sequenced during a study of cytomegalovirus exposure and HLA in healthy donors. The CDR3 length is 14 residues. The germline V gene encodes CDR1 MNHEY and CDR2 SMNVEV (reference sequence). V shed 4 bases and J shed 5 bases, with 12 bases lying between them. The PCR employed 60 Vbeta primers together with 13 Jbeta primers. Repertoires were generated with immunoSEQ multiplex PCR, while TCRdb's copy carries only in-frame clones and drops some. The sample yields over 130,000 clones, 70% to 80% seen once. The specimen sequenced was PBMCs. The chain uses TRBV27 and TRBJ2-1, with TRBD1 as a possible D gene (6 bases). This receptor was taken from a human donor in good health. CDR3 loop: CASSYRDSDNEQFF. The CDR3 DNA sequence: TGTGCCAGCAGTTACAGGGATTCGGACAATGAGCAGTTCTTC.